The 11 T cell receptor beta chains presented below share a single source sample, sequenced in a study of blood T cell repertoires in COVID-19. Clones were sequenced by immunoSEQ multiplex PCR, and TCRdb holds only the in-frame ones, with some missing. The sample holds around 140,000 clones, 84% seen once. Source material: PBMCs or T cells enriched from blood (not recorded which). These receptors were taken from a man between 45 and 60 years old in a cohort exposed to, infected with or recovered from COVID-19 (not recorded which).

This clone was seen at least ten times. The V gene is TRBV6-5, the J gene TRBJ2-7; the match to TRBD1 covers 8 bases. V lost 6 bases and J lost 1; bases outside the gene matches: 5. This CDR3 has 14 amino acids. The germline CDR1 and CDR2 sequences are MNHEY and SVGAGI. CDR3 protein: CASRATGDSYEQYF. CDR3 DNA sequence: TGTGCCAGCAGGGCGACAGGGGATTCCTACGAGCAGTACTTC.

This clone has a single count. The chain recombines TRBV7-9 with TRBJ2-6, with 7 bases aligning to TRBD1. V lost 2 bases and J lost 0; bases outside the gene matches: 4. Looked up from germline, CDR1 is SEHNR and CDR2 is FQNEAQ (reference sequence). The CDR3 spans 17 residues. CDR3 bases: TGTGCCAGCAGCTTAAGGACAGGTAGCTCTGGGGCCAACGTCCTGACTTTC. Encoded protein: CASSLRTGSSGANVLTF.

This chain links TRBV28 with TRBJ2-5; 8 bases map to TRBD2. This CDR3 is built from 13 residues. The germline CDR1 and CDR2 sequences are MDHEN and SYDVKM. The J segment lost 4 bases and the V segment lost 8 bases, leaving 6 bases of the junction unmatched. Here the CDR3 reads CASRRGGRETQYF. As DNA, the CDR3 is TGTGCCAGCCGCCGGGGGGGCCGAGAGACCCAGTACTTC.

The CDR3 loop is CASGRWAGNEKLFF. The CDR3, as DNA: TGTGCCAGTGGTCGGTGGGCAGGTAATGAAAAACTGTTTTTT. The chain combines TRBV19 with TRBJ1-4, with no clear D. The germline CDR1 and CDR2 sequences are LNHDA and SQIVND (reference sequence). Trimming took 8 bases from V and 4 from J, leaving 14 bases between them. The CDR3 has 14 residues.

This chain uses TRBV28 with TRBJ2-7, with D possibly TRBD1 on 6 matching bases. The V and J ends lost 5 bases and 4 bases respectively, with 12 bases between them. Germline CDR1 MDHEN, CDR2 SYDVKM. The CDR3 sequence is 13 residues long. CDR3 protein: CASSLPRGYEQYF. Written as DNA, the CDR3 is TGTGCCAGCAGTCTGCCTAGGGGGTACGAGCAGTACTTC.

The CDR3, as DNA: TGCAGCGTAGCCGGGACAGGGAGCACAGATACGCAGTATTTT. Translation gives CSVAGTGSTDTQYF. The rearrangement uses TRBV29-1 and TRBJ2-3; 9 bases fit TRBD1. The CDR3 has 14 residues. With 6 bases clipped from V and 0 bases from J, the junction kept 4 bases outside the gene matches. The V gene's germline CDR1 is SQVTM and CDR2 ANQGSEA.

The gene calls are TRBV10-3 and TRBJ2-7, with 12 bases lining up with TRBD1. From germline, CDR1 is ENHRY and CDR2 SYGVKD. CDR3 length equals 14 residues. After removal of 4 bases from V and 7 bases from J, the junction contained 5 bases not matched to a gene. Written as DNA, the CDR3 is TGTGCCATCAGTGGCCCGGGACAGGGGGCAGAGCAGTACTTC. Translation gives CAISGPGQGAEQYF.

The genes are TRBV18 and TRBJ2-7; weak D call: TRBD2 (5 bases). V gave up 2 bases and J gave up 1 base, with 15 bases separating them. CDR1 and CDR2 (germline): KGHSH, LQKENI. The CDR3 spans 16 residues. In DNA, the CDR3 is TGTGCCAGCTCACCATTCGGCGCGGGCCAGTCCTACGAGCAGTACTTC. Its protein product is CASSPFGAGQSYEQYF. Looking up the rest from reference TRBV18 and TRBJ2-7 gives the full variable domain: NAGVMQNPRHLVRRRGQEARLRCSPMKGHSHVYWYRQLPEEGLKFMVYLQKENIIDESGMPKERFSAEFPKEGPSILRIQQVVRGDSAAYFCASSPFGAGQSYEQYFGPGTRLTVT.

The CDR3 coding sequence is TGTGCCAGCAGTTTCACCGACAGGGACTATGGCTACACCTTC. Translating gives CASSFTDRDYGYTF. This chain uses TRBV9 with TRBJ1-2; 7 positions match TRBD1. The germline gives CDR1 SGDLS, CDR2 YYNGEE. The ends lost 5 bases at V and 3 bases at J; junction bases unmatched: 7. The CDR3 sequence is 14 residues long.

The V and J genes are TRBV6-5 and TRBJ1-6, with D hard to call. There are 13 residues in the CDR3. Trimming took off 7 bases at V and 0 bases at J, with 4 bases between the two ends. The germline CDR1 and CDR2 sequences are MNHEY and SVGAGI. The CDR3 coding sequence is TGTGCCAGCACGCGCTCCTATAATTCACCCCTCCACTTT. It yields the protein CASTRSYNSPLHF.

CDR3 protein: CASSINTAVEAFF. Here the CDR3 DNA reads TGTGCCAGTAGTATAAACACAGCCGTCGAAGCTTTCTTT. The V and J genes are TRBV19 and TRBJ1-1; D gene ambiguous. Germline CDR1 reads LNHDA; CDR2 reads SQIVND (reference sequence). This CDR3 has 13 amino acids. Trimming cost V 2 bases and J 8 bases, with 12 bases left between them.